This T cell receptor (beta chain) was captured in a study of blood T cell repertoires in COVID-19. Background on the study: The United States, Italy and Spain supplied acute and convalescent COVID-19 samples. From T cells, B-cell-depleted T cells, or PBMCs came the material, which was cDNA or gDNA.

Germline lookup yields CDR1 MNHEY and CDR2 SVGAGI. CDR3 length: 14 amino acids. J gave up 7 bases and V 0 bases, and 5 bases lay outside the gene matches. Per the original data handling: Amplification from reference gene primers served as the basis for estimated nucleated cell counts. Measured with immunoSEQ multiplex PCR; TCRdb has only the in-frame clones, and not every one. V, J and clone size are taken as reported in that table, and D and trimming were inferred from the DNA itself. Here the sample spans tens of thousands of clones, about 82% being singletons. This clone occurred a few times. The sample taken for sequencing was peripheral blood. The TCR originated in a woman aged 55-69 years with acute or convalescent COVID-19. This sequence joins TRBV6-5 and TRBJ1-2; 7 positions match TRBD1. This chain's CDR3 is CASSYSGGRGGYTF. CDR3 nucleotide sequence: TGTGCCAGCAGTTACTCAGGGGGCCGCGGTGGCTACACCTTC.